A selection of T cell receptor beta chains follows, all from one sample in a study of shared clonotypes between healthy human individuals. Profiling relied on immunoSEQ multiplex PCR, and the TCRdb table lists in-frame clones only, not all of them. The sample carries roughly 2,300,000 clones, just under 95% recorded once. The sequenced material came from naive CD4+ T cells from PBMCs. The origin of the receptors is a man between 18 and 29 years old in good health. Some clones in this sample may be carry-over from other donors' samples. The CDR3 runs from the conserved cysteine through the conserved F or W. D genes are given only for firm matches. Expanded clones get a size class; other rows say once, few or many, or leave the size out.

J gene	V gene	D gene	clone size	CDR3 protein	CDR3 DNA
TRBJ2-1	TRBV25-1	TRBD2	.	CASSPALAGGPEQFF	TGTGCCAGCAGTCCTGCCCTAGCGGGGGGCCCTGAGCAGTTCTTC
TRBJ2-5	TRBV4-2	TRBD1	.	CASETGTGLRTQYF	TGTGCCAGCGAGACGGGGACAGGGCTTCGGACCCAGTACTTC
TRBJ2-5	TRBV5-6	.	.	CASSPGQKETQYF	TGTGCCAGCAGCCCCGGACAGAAAGAGACCCAGTACTTC
TRBJ2-2	TRBV7-9	.	.	CASSWVRDQGELFF	TGTGCCAGCAGCTGGGTGCGGGACCAGGGGGAGCTGTTTTTT
TRBJ2-2	TRBV7-8	TRBD2	.	CASSFLADGAGELFF	TGTGCCAGCAGCTTCCTAGCGGATGGGGCCGGGGAGCTGTTTTTT
TRBJ2-3	TRBV5-1	TRBD2	.	CASSLLAGVRDTQYF	TGCGCCAGCAGCTTGTTAGCGGGAGTGCGAGATACGCAGTATTTT
TRBJ2-5	TRBV19	.	.	CASTRTFSGQTQYF	TGTGCCAGTACCAGGACCTTCTCAGGGCAGACCCAGTACTTC
TRBJ2-7	TRBV5-8	.	.	CASSRPVGDSYEQYF	TGTGCCAGCAGCCGTCCGGTGGGGGATTCCTACGAGCAGTACTTC
TRBJ2-7	TRBV7-2	.	.	CASSLGGAAYEQYF	TGTGCCAGCAGCTTAGGCGGGGCAGCCTACGAGCAGTACTTC
TRBJ1-2	TRBV6-5	.	.	CASRITGTFYGYTF	TGTGCCAGCAGGATAACCGGGACCTTCTATGGCTACACCTTC
TRBJ1-1	TRBV27	.	once	CASSSTGTEAFF	TGTGCCAGCAGTTCGACAGGCACTGAAGCTTTCTTT
TRBJ1-1	TRBV11-3	TRBD1	.	CASSLRQGAPREMNTEAFF	TGTGCCAGCAGCTTAAGACAGGGGGCGCCAAGAGAGATGAACACTGAAGCTTTCTTT
TRBJ2-2	TRBV9	.	.	CASSVSPQSPQENTGELFF	TGTGCCAGCAGCGTTTCTCCACAGAGCCCCCAAGAGAACACCGGGGAGCTGTTTTTT
TRBJ2-5	TRBV9	TRBD2	.	CASSREAKETQYF	TGTGCCAGCAGTCGGGAGGCCAAGGAGACCCAGTACTTC
TRBJ1-4	TRBV7-9	.	few	CASSPDLGEEKLFF	TGTGCCAGCAGCCCAGACTTGGGGGAGGAAAAACTGTTTTTT
TRBJ2-5	TRBV27	TRBD2	once	CASSLGAGGLQETQYF	TGTGCCAGCAGTTTAGGGGCGGGAGGGCTTCAAGAGACCCAGTACTTC
TRBJ2-7	TRBV18	.	once	CASSPAQRASYEQYF	TGTGCCAGCTCACCGGCCCAAAGGGCCTCCTACGAGCAGTACTTC
TRBJ2-5	TRBV7-3	TRBD2	once	CASSFGSGGAETQYF	TGTGCCAGCAGCTTCGGTAGCGGGGGGGCGGAGACCCAGTACTTC
TRBJ2-5	TRBV11-2	.	.	CASSQLGTAIVQETQYF	TGTGCCAGCAGCCAATTGGGGACCGCTATAGTTCAAGAGACCCAGTACTTC
TRBJ2-3	TRBV2	TRBD2	.	CASLDWREPTADTQYF	TGTGCCAGCCTCGATTGGCGGGAGCCGACCGCAGATACGCAGTATTTT
TRBJ2-5	TRBV7-6	TRBD2	.	CASSLGAAGGIQETQYF	TGTGCCAGCAGCTTAGGTGCAGCGGGAGGAATCCAAGAGACCCAGTACTTC
TRBJ1-1	TRBV19	.	.	CASSILGATEAFF	TGTGCCAGTAGTATTCTGGGGGCGACTGAAGCTTTCTTT
TRBJ1-2	TRBV25-1	.	.	CASSGPTRNYGYTF	TGTGCCAGCAGTGGCCCCACGCGTAACTATGGCTACACCTTC
TRBJ1-2	TRBV4-2	.	once	CASSLSNDRAYGYTF	TGTGCCAGCAGCCTCTCGAACGACCGGGCTTATGGCTACACCTTC
TRBJ1-5	TRBV28	.	.	CASSLPAPGGQPQHF	TGTGCCAGCAGTTTACCGGCCCCAGGAGGTCAGCCCCAGCATTTT
TRBJ1-3	TRBV28	.	.	CASSPFAGSLSGNTIYF	TGTGCCAGCAGTCCATTTGCCGGCAGCCTCTCTGGAAACACCATATATTTT
TRBJ2-1	TRBV2	TRBD1	.	CASSRTGDNEQFF	TGTGCCAGCTCGAGGACAGGGGACAATGAGCAGTTCTTC
TRBJ2-3	TRBV25-1	TRBD1	.	CASSAGTVSTDTQYF	TGTGCCAGCAGTGCCGGGACAGTGAGCACAGATACGCAGTATTTT
TRBJ1-5	TRBV6-1	.	once	CASSGVRRAPYSNQPQHF	TGTGCCAGCAGTGGGGTTCGACGGGCCCCCTATAGCAATCAGCCCCAGCATTTT
TRBJ1-1	TRBV10-3	TRBD1	few	CAIAGQGGTEAFF	TGTGCCATCGCAGGACAGGGTGGCACTGAAGCTTTCTTT
TRBJ1-5	TRBV28	TRBD1	.	CASRNRGSNQPQHF	TGTGCCAGCAGGAACAGGGGTAGCAATCAGCCCCAGCATTTT
TRBJ1-2	TRBV6-5	.	.	CASGRLQGYGYTF	TGTGCCAGCGGGCGGTTACAGGGCTATGGCTACACCTTC
TRBJ1-2	TRBV6-6	.	once	CASNNGYGYTF	TGTGCCAGCAATAACGGCTATGGCTACACCTTC
TRBJ2-7	TRBV7-9	TRBD1	.	CASSRNPTGTTYEQYF	TGTGCCAGCAGCCGAAACCCGACAGGGACCACCTACGAGCAGTACTTC
TRBJ1-6	TRBV6-5	.	.	CASRGRVNSPLHF	TGTGCCAGCCGGGGCAGGGTCAATTCACCCCTCCACTTT
TRBJ2-3	TRBV28	.	.	CASHYFKGSSRSDTQYF	TGTGCCAGCCACTATTTTAAGGGCTCCTCGAGAAGCGATACGCAGTATTTT
TRBJ2-2	TRBV9	.	.	CASSALPSTLKRPGELFF	TGTGCCAGCAGCGCCCTACCCTCCACCCTAAAAAGGCCCGGGGAGCTGTTTTTT
TRBJ2-7	TRBV4-2	TRBD2	.	CASNQREGPYEQYF	TGTGCCAGCAACCAACGGGAGGGCCCCTACGAGCAGTACTTC
TRBJ2-5	TRBV5-1	.	.	CASSLMAGQETQYF	TGCGCCAGCAGCTTGATGGCAGGTCAAGAGACCCAGTACTTC
TRBJ2-5	TRBV5-1	.	.	CASSLSSGRGETQYF	TGCGCCAGCAGCTTGAGTAGCGGACGAGGGGAGACCCAGTACTTC
TRBJ2-5	TRBV2	.	.	CASSEEAGLLETQYF	TGTGCCAGCAGTGAAGAGGCAGGATTGTTGGAGACCCAGTACTTC
TRBJ2-1	TRBV9	TRBD1	.	CASSPQGKSYNEQFF	TGTGCCAGCAGTCCACAGGGGAAATCCTACAATGAGCAGTTCTTC
TRBJ1-1	TRBV18	.	.	CASSPQEEDTEAFF	TGTGCCAGCTCGCCTCAGGAAGAGGACACTGAAGCTTTCTTT
TRBJ1-1	TRBV9	.	.	CASSARREGGEAFF	TGTGCCAGCAGCGCTCGACGGGAGGGCGGTGAAGCTTTCTTT
TRBJ2-1	TRBV6-1	.	once	CASSVNDPKAFF	TGTGCCAGCAGTGTCAACGACCCTAAGGCGTTCTTC
TRBJ2-3	TRBV5-1	TRBD1	.	CASSGLGTGITDTQYF	TGCGCCAGCAGCGGGCTAGGGACAGGGATCACAGATACGCAGTATTTT
TRBJ1-2	TRBV6-5	.	.	CASSLGKFNYGYTF	TGTGCCAGCAGTTTAGGCAAATTTAACTATGGCTACACCTTC
TRBJ2-7	TRBV16	TRBD2	.	CASSPAGVGNEQYF	TGTGCCAGCAGCCCAGCGGGAGTTGGCAACGAGCAGTACTTC
TRBJ2-7	TRBV10-1	TRBD2	.	CASSPRTSGRGIYEQYF	TGCGCCAGCAGTCCAAGGACTAGCGGGAGGGGTATCTACGAGCAGTACTTC
TRBJ2-5	TRBV9	TRBD1	.	CASSENRGRGETQYF	TGTGCCAGCAGCGAAAACAGGGGGCGCGGAGAGACCCAGTACTTC
TRBJ2-1	TRBV9	TRBD2	.	CASSVTSGSIGEQFF	TGTGCCAGCAGCGTCACTAGCGGGAGTATCGGTGAGCAGTTCTTC